Following are 15 T cell receptor beta chains from one sample sequenced in a study of blood T cell repertoires in COVID-19. This table comes from immunoSEQ multiplex PCR, and its TCRdb copy is limited to in-frame clones, with some not included. The sample has 300,000 or so clones, 70% to 90% seen once. Material: PBMCs or T cells enriched from blood (not recorded which). The receptors originated from a woman aged 40 to 55 with acute COVID-19.

This chain uses TRBV2 with TRBJ2-2, with TRBD1 matching 7 bases. The CDR3 is 15 residues long. CDR1 is SNHLY, CDR2 FYNNEI, per germline. The V and J ends lost 5 bases and 3 bases, in that order; junction bases with no gene match: 6. The CDR3 reads CASSSAGTDTGELFF. For the CDR3, the DNA is TGTGCCAGCAGTTCAGCCGGGACAGACACCGGGGAGCTGTTTTTT.

The J gene is TRBJ2-7, the V gene TRBV4-1, with a weak D call TRBD1 (8 bases). V was clipped by 4 bases and J by 5 bases, with 18 bases between them. Germline V gene data show CDR1 as MGHRA and CDR2 as YSYEKL. CDR3 length: 15 residues. CDR3 sequence reads: CASSLEDREGDEQYF. Written as DNA, the CDR3 is TGCGCCAGCAGCCTAGAGGACAGGGAGGGGGACGAGCAGTACTTC.

The chain combines TRBV5-1 with TRBJ1-4; 7 nucleotides line up with TRBD1. Germline CDR1 is SGHRS and CDR2 is YFSETQ. The ends lost 0 bases at V and 8 bases at J; junction bases unmatched: 7. This CDR3 is 15 amino acids long. CDR3 residues: CASSLEGAGVEKLFF. CDR3 nucleotide sequence: TGCGCCAGCAGCTTGGAGGGGGCTGGGGTAGAAAAACTGTTTTTT.

The chain carries TRBV19 and TRBJ2-7; tentatively, D is TRBD1 (6 bases). Trimming pared 5 bases from V and 2 bases from J, leaving 10 bases between. There are 13 residues in the CDR3. Germline V gives CDR1 LNHDA, CDR2 SQIVND (reference sequence). This CDR3 is CASSRQVTYEQYF. The CDR3 DNA reads as TGTGCCAGTAGTCGACAGGTAACCTACGAGCAGTACTTC.

This clone occurred once. The chain combines TRBV6-1 with TRBJ1-3, with D hard to call. The CDR3 covers 15 residues. With 0 bases removed from V and 0 bases from J, the gap between germline ends came to 6 bases. The germline V gene encodes CDR1 MNHNS and CDR2 SASEGT. The CDR3 region has the DNA TGTGCCAGCAGTGAAGCGCTCGGCTCTGGAAACACCATATATTTT. Encoded protein: CASSEALGSGNTIYF.

The V call is TRBV4-2, the J call TRBJ2-3; a possible D gene is TRBD2 (10 bases). The CDR3 covers 21 residues. V dropped 4 bases and J dropped 2 bases, with 31 bases sitting between them. Per germline, CDR1 LGHNA and CDR2 YNFKEQ. The DNA of the CDR3 is TGTGCCAGCAGCCGAACAGGGGGCACTAGCGGGAACTCCGTATCCACAGATACGCAGTATTTT. Translation gives CASSRTGGTSGNSVSTDTQYF.

This clone has only a few counts. DNA for the CDR3: TGCGCCAGCAGCTTGTTCGGGGAAGCTAACTATGGCTACACCTTC. It specifies CASSLFGEANYGYTF. The chain recombines TRBV5-1 with TRBJ1-2, with D hard to call. CDR1 is SGHRS and CDR2 is YFSETQ in the germline V gene. The CDR3 is 15 amino acids. The V and J ends lost 1 base and 0 bases respectively, with 10 bases between them.

In nucleotides, the CDR3 is TGTGCCAGCAGCTCCGGGACAGCCTATGGCTACACCTTC. Translated, it gives CASSSGTAYGYTF. The chain combines TRBV7-2 with TRBJ1-2; 7 positions match TRBD1. Unmatched junction bases numbered 3, after V lost 4 bases and J lost 4 bases. This CDR3 contains 13 residues. CDR1 is SGHTA, CDR2 FQGNSA, per germline.

This chain links TRBV6-2 or TRBV6-3 with TRBJ1-5; D uncertain. Trimming took 2 bases from V and 10 from J, leaving 15 bases between them. The CDR3 loop spans 14 amino acids. Per the germline V gene, CDR1 is MNHEY and CDR2 is SVGEGT. CDR3 residues: CASSYDSGFQPQHF. DNA for the CDR3: TGTGCCAGCAGTTACGATTCAGGATTTCAACCCCAGCATTTT.

The gene calls are TRBV6-2 or TRBV6-3 and TRBJ1-1; D uncertain. Trimming stripped 1 base from V and 7 bases from J, with 19 bases between. CDR1 MNHEY and CDR2 SVGEGT come from the germline V gene. This CDR3 region has 16 residues. For the CDR3, the DNA is TGTGCCAGCAGTTACTTCGTCGGCAACCCTTCGGGTGAAGCTTTCTTT. Translated: CASSYFVGNPSGEAFF.

This chain connects TRBV4-2 to TRBJ2-3, with unresolved D. The CDR3 is 13 residues long. Germline CDR1 reads LGHNA; CDR2 reads YNFKEQ. V was shortened by 9 bases and J by 6 bases, with 16 bases between the two germline ends. The CDR3 sequence is CASASRQWDTQYF. The CDR3 nucleotides are TGTGCCAGTGCGAGCAGGCAATGGGATACGCAGTATTTT.

The chain carries TRBV5-1 and TRBJ1-3, with 7 bases aligning to TRBD1. Per germline, CDR1 SGHRS and CDR2 YFSETQ. The length of the CDR3 is 15 residues. The J segment lost 2 bases and the V segment lost 3 bases, leaving 5 bases of the junction unmatched. CDR3 nucleotides: TGCGCCAGCAGCTCTAGGGGGCAGACTGGAAACACCATATATTTT. It yields the protein CASSSRGQTGNTIYF.

A few counts support this clone. The rearrangement uses TRBV27 and TRBJ2-7; D is possibly TRBD1 (5 bases). Trimming took 5 bases from V and 5 from J, leaving 16 bases between them. From germline, CDR1 is MNHEY and CDR2 SMNVEV (reference sequence). This CDR3 spans 14 amino acids. This chain's CDR3 is CASSLANQGNEQYF. The CDR3 bases are TGTGCCAGCAGTCTCGCGAACCAGGGAAACGAGCAGTACTTC.

CDR3 sequence (DNA): TGTGCCATCAGTGAGTCGTCGCGGGAGACCCAGTACTTC. Translation gives CAISESSRETQYF. The rearrangement joins TRBV10-3 to TRBJ2-5, with D hard to call. This CDR3 has 13 residues. Germline CDR1 ENHRY, CDR2 SYGVKD. The germline V and J ends were trimmed by 0 bases and 5 bases, with 7 bases remaining between them.

J is TRBJ1-2 and V is TRBV29-1; D is undetermined. Germline-derived CDR1 and CDR2 are SQVTM and ANQGSEA. Trimming took off 0 bases at V and 6 bases at J, with 17 bases between the two ends. This CDR3 has 15 residues. The CDR3 nucleotides are TGCAGCGTTGAAGATTATCCGAACAGACACGATGGCTACACCTTC. Protein: CSVEDYPNRHDGYTF. The full variable domain, rest sourced from reference TRBV29-1 and TRBJ1-2, is SAVISQKPSRDICQRGTSLTIQCQVDSQVTMMFWYRQQPGQSLTLIATANQGSEATYESGFVIDKFPISRPNLTFSTLTVSNMSPEDSSIYLCSVEDYPNRHDGYTFGSGTRLTVV.